This T cell receptor beta chain was captured by sequencing in a study of T cells in tuberculosis. At the level of the study: Within 7 days of starting treatment, or before, PBMC were stored.

Points on this clone: Antigen specificity is unknown.

Time point defined: new active TB diagnosis, blood taken before or within 7 days of starting treatment. On average approximately 90,000 T cells per donor were immunosequenced. Study results and limitations: Selection depended on which cryopreserved specimens were available.

Germline CDR1 reads MGHRA; CDR2 reads YSYEKL. V was cut by 3 bases and J by 0 bases, with 17 bases left in between. The CDR3 runs 18 residues. Only in-frame clones appear in the TCRdb table, and some are missing; sequencing was by immunoSEQ multiplex PCR. The sample lists around 40,000 clones; 94% were seen once. This receptor was taken from an adult with tuberculosis. The chain links TRBV4-1 to TRBJ1-4, with a tentative D call TRBD1 (5 bases). This specimen was PBMCs, taken at tuberculosis diagnosis. This chain's CDR3 is CASSHSAGKVSTNEKLFF. The DNA of the CDR3 is TGCGCCAGCAGCCATTCGGCAGGGAAAGTTTCAACTAATGAAAAACTGTTTTTT.